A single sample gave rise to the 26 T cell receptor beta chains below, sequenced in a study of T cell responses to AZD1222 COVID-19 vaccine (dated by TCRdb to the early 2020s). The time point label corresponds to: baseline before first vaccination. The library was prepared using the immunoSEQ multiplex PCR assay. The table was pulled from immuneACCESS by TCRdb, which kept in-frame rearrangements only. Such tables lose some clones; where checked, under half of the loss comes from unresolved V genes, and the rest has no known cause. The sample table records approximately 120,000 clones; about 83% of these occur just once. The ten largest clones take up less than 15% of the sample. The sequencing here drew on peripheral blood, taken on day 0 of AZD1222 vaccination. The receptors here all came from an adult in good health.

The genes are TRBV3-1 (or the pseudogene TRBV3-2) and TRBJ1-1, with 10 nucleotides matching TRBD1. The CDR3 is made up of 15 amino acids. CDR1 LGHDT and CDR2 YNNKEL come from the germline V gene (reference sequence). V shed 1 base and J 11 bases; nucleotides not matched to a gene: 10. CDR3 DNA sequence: TGTGCCAGCAGCCAAGCAGGACAGGGGGTAGGGGGGGCTTTCTTT. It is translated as CASSQAGQGVGGAFF.

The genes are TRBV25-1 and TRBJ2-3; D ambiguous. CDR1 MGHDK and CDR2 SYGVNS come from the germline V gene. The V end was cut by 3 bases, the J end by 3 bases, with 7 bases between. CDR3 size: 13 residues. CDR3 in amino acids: CASSDHGTDTQYF. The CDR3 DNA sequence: TGTGCCAGCAGTGATCACGGGACAGATACGCAGTATTTT.

CDR3: CSASGQNYGYTF. As DNA, the CDR3 is TGCAGTGCTAGTGGACAGAACTATGGCTACACCTTC. V is TRBV20-1 and J is TRBJ1-2, with TRBD1 as a possible D gene (6 bases). V gave up 3 bases and J gave up 2 bases, with 7 bases separating them. The CDR3 has 12 amino acids. Germline CDR1 reads DFQATT; CDR2 reads SNEGSKA (reference sequence).

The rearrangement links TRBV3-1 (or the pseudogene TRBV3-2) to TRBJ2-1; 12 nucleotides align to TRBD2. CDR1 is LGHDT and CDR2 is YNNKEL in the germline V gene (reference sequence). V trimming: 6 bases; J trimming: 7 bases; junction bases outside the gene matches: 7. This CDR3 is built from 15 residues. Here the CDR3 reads CASRPQLAGGNEQFF. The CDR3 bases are TGTGCCAGCAGACCTCAACTAGCGGGAGGAAATGAGCAGTTCTTC.

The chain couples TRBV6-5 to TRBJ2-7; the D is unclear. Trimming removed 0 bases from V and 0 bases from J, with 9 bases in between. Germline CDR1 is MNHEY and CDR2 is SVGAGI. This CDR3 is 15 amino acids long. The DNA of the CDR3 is TGTGCCAGCAGTTACTCGAGAGACGGCTCCTACGAGCAGTACTTC. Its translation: CASSYSRDGSYEQYF.

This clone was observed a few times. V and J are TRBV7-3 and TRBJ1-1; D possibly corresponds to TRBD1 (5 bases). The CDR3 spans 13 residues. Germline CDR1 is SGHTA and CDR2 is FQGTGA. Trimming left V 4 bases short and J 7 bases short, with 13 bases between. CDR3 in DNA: TGTGCCAGCAGCTACTCCCCAGGGAATGAAGCTTTCTTT. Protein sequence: CASSYSPGNEAFF.

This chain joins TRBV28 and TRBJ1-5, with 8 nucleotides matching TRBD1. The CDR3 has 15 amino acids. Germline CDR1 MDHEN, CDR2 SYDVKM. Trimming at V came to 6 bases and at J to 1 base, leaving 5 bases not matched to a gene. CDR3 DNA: TGTGCCAGCAGACAGGGGGGCCAGAGCAATCAGCCCCAGCATTTT. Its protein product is CASRQGGQSNQPQHF.

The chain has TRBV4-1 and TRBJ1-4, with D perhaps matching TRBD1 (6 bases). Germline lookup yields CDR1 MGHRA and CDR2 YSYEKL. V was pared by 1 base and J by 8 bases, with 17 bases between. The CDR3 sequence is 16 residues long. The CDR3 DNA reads TGCGCCAGCAGCCAAGTAGCCGGGGGCGTAGGGGAAAAACTGTTTTTT. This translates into CASSQVAGGVGEKLFF.

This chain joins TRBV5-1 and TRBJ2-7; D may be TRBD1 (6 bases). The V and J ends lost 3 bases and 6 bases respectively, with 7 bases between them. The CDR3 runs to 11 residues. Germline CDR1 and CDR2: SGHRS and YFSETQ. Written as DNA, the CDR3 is TGCGCCAGCAGCTCAGGGGTCGAGCAGTACTTC. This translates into CASSSGVEQYF.

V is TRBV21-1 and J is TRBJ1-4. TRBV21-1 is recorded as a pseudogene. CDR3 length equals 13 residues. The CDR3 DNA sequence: TGTGCCACCCCGGGGGGGGGCATTGAAAAACTGTTTTTT. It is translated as CATPGGGIEKLFF.

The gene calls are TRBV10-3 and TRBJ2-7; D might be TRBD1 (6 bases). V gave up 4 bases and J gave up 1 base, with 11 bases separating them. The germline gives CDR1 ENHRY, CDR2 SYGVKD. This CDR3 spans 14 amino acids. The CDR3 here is CAISGQGLSYEQYF. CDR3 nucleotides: TGTGCCATCAGTGGTCAGGGGTTATCCTACGAGCAGTACTTC.

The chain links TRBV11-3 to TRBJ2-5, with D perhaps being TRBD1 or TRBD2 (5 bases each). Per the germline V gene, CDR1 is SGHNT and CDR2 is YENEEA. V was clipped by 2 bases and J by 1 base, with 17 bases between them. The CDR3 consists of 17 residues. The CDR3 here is CASSLSRSGTSQETQYF. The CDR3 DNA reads TGTGCCAGCAGCTTATCCCGGTCTGGGACCAGCCAAGAGACCCAGTACTTC.

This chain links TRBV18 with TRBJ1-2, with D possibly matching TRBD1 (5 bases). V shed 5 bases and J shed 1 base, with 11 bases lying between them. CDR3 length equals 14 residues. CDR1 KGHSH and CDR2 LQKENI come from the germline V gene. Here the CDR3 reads CASSSATVNYGYTF. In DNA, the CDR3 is TGTGCCAGCTCATCAGCGACAGTTAACTATGGCTACACCTTC. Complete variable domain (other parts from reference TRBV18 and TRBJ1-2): NAGVMQNPRHLVRRRGQEARLRCSPMKGHSHVYWYRQLPEEGLKFMVYLQKENIIDESGMPKERFSAEFPKEGPSILRIQQVVRGDSAAYFCASSSATVNYGYTFGSGTRLTVV.

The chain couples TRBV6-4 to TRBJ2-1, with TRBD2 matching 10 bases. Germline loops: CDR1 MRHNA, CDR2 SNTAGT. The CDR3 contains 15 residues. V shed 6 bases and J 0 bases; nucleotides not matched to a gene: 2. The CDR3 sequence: CASSASGSSYNEQFF. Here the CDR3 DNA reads TGTGCCAGCAGCGCTAGCGGGAGCTCCTACAATGAGCAGTTCTTC.

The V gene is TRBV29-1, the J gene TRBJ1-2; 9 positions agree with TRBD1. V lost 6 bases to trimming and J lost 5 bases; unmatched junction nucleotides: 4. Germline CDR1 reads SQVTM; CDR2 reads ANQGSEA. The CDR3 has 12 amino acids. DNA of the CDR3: TGCAGCGTGGAGGGACAGGGTTATGGCTACACCTTC. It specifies CSVEGQGYGYTF.

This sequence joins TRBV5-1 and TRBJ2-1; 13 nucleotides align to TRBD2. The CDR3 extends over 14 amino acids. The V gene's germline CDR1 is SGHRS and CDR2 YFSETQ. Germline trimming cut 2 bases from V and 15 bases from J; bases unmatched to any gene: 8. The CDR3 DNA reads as TGCGCCAGCAGCTTACTAGCGGGAGGGCCTATTGCGTTCTTC. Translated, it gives CASSLLAGGPIAFF.

CDR3 amino acids: CASSLGPKENGGYTF. CDR3 coding DNA: TGTGCCAGCAGCCTCGGACCGAAGGAGAACGGGGGCTACACCTTC. V gene TRBV5-4 combines with J gene TRBJ1-2; D unclear. Germline V CDR1 and CDR2: SGHNT, YYREEE (reference sequence). The CDR3 sequence is 15 residues long. V shed 4 bases and J shed 8 bases, with 21 bases lying between them.

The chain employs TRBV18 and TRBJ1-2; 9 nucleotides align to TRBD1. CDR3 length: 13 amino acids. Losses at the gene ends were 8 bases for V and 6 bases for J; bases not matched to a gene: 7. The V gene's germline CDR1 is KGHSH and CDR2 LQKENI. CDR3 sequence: CASRLGTGNGYTF. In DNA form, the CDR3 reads TGTGCCAGCCGACTAGGGACAGGGAATGGCTACACCTTC.

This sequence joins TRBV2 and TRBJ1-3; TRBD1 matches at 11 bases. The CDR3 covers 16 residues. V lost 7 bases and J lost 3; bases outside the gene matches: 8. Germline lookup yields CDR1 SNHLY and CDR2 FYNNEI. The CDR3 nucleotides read TGTGCCAGCACCGGACAGGGGGCGCTTAGTGGAAACACCATATATTTT. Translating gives CASTGQGALSGNTIYF.

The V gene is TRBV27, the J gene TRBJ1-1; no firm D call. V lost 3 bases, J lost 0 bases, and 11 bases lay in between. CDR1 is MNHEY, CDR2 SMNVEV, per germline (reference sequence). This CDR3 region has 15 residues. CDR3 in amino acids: CASSFSEDLNTEAFF. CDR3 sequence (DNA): TGTGCCAGCAGTTTCTCCGAAGATTTGAACACTGAAGCTTTCTTT.

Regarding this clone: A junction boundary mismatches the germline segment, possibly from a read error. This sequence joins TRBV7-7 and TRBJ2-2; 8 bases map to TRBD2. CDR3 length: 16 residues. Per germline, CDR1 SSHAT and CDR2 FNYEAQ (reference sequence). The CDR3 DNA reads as TGTGCTAGCAGCTCATCCGGGACTAGGAACACCGGGGAGCTGTTTTTT. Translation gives CASSSSGTRNTGELFF.

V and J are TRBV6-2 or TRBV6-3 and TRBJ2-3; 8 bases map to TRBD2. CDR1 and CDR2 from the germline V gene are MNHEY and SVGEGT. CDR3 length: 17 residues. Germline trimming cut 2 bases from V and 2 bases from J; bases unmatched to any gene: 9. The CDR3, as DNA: TGTGCCAGCAGTTACCCCGAAGCGGGAGTTAACACAGATACGCAGTATTTT. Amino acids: CASSYPEAGVNTDTQYF.

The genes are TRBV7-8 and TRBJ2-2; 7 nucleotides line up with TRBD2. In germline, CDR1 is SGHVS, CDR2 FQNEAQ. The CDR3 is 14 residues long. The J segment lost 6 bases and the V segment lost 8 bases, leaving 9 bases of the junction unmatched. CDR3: CASSSREGAGELFF. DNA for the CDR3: TGTGCCAGCTCCTCAAGGGAGGGAGCCGGGGAGCTGTTTTTT.

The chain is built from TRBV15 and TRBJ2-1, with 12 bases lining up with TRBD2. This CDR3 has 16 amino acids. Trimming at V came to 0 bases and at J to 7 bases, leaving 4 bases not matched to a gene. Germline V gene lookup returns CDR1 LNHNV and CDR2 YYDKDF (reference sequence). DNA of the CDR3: TGTGCCACCAGCAGAGATCTACTAGCGGGAGGTAATGAGCAGTTCTTC. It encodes CATSRDLLAGGNEQFF.

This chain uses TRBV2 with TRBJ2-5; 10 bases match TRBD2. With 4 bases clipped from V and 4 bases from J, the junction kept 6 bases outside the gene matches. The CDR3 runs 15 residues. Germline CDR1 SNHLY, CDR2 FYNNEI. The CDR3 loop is CASSADSGRRETQYF. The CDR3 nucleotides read TGTGCCAGCAGTGCGGATAGCGGGAGGCGAGAGACCCAGTACTTC.

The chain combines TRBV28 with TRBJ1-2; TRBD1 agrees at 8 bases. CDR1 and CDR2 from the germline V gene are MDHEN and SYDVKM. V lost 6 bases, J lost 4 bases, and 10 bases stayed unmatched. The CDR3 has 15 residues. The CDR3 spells CASRGQGEGFYGYTF. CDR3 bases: TGTGCCAGCAGAGGACAGGGCGAAGGGTTCTATGGCTACACCTTC.